The entry that follows covers one TCR beta chain sequence. Its binding antigen is unknown. One base away there is no much larger clone; base qualities are not given. Collaborating institutions collected whole blood in K2EDTA tubes following their own protocols. For TCRbeta analysis, collaborators shipped samples as frozen whole blood, isolated PBMCs, or DNA extracted from either of those sample types. The data were taken from a study of blood T cell repertoires in COVID-19 (TCRdb year 2020). Regarding the study in general: Samples from collaborators originated in the United States, Italy and Spain and spanned both the acute and convalescent phases of COVID-19. The repertoires were made available in a free public database intended to serve as a resource for research on the immune response to SARS-CoV-2. Where available, HLA class I and class II types were taken from metadata supplied by the sample provider and were not determined by assay-based typing. Subjects who had been exposed to COVID-19, were actively infected with it, or had recovered from it provided the deeply sampled blood TCRbeta repertoires that made up the dataset. Sample metadata almost always included a de-identified subject ID, COVID-19 status, age in years and sex. Samples came from the ongoing ImmuneRACE study (first 160 participants) plus 1,254 subjects from 6 global collaborators. The material from the prospective study consisted of cDNA or gDNA derived from T cells, B-cell-depleted T cells, or PBMCs.

The immunoSEQ Assay, a bias-controlled multiplex PCR, was used to amplify TCRbeta CDR3 regions from genomic DNA. As for how the authors treated the data: Nucleated cell counts per sample were estimated from amplification of reference gene primers within the assay. Sequence reads were collapsed and filtered to measure the absolute abundance of every unique TCRbeta CDR3 rearrangement. Productive Simpson clonality was computed per sample as the square root of Simpson's diversity index over productive rearrangements. The source is immuneACCESS, and TCRdb retained only in-frame sequences with V and J called. Part of the clones is not carried over; for the studies checked, unresolved V genes explain less than half of this, and the remainder is unexplained. V, J and clone size are taken as reported in that table, and D and trimming were inferred from the DNA itself. The sample includes approximately 210,000 clones, with approximately 84% observed a single time. The top ten hold about 8% of the sample.

Findings and caveats that apply to the study as a whole: Clinical and demographic metadata were provided uncurated, with the amount varying by source and participant.

Sequenced material: peripheral blood. This clonotype originated in a woman aged 50 to 60 with active or convalescent COVID-19.

The encoded CDR3 is CASRPRRGYTF. The sequenced DNA: TGTGCCAGCCGTCCCCGGAGGGGCTACACCTTC. The sequence links TRBV28 to TRBJ1-2; no D gene is confidently identified. The germline V gene encodes CDR1 MDHEN and CDR2 SYDVKM. The CDR3 numbers 11 residues from cysteine through phenylalanine. The kept DNA is CDR3 alone, 33 bases in frame from the first base. The junction shows trimming of 8 bases on V and 8 bases on J, plus 12 bases between the germline ends.